This T cell receptor beta chain was found in a study of cytomegalovirus exposure and HLA in healthy donors. Study-wide context: From about 170 million T cells, an earlier analysis saw 90 million to 130 million unique TCR beta sequences. HLA-typed donors were the source of some 85 million unique TCRs, which an early data release held.

The CDR3 is 16 amino acids. CDR1 SGHRS and CDR2 YFSETQ come from the germline V gene. Trimming at V came to 4 bases and at J to 2 bases, leaving 11 bases not matched to a gene. The donors comprised healthy bone marrow donors. The PCR used 60 Vbeta and 13 Jbeta primers. Assay used: immunoSEQ multiplex PCR; TCRdb lists only in-frame clones, some missing. The sample includes some 150,000 clones, 75% to 85% of them seen just once. As to this clone: The antigen is unknown.

Whole-study results and caveats: An apparent linkage of common viral pathogens to several of the most significant clusters emerged in a later analysis.

This receptor was identified in a woman between 35 and 50 years old in good health and CMV-seronegative. The chain joins TRBV5-1 to TRBJ1-1, with 7 bases fitting TRBD1. The sample comprised PBMCs. DNA of the CDR3: TGCGCCAGCAGCCCTAACAGACAGGGAAGAAACACTGAAGCTTTCTTT. Residues: CASSPNRQGRNTEAFF.